The next 13 T cell receptor beta chains were all read from a single sample in a study of T cells in Graves' hyperthyroidism and ophthalmopathy. TCR beta CDR3 region amplification was performed from RNA transcripts. The primer set for the first-round RT-PCR of the TCR CDR3 was HTBI. One entry per CDR3 protein results from TCRdb running MiXCR on the multiplex PCR reads. The profile shows some 340,000 distinct CDR3 sequences, around 13% of them singletons. Sequencing was carried out using blood. These receptors were obtained from a woman between 40 and 55 years old with Graves' ophthalmopathy.

This clonotype turned up a few times. This may be a read error, as it is one base from a much larger clone. The CDR3 is CASRDGLLSGAFF. CDR3 nucleotides: TGTGCCAGCAGAGACGGACTCCTCTCTGGAGCTTTCTTT. The chain employs TRBV6-2 or TRBV6-3 and TRBJ1-1, with D unclear. V was shortened by 6 bases and J by 10 bases, with 18 bases between the two germline ends. The CDR3 spans 13 residues. Germline V CDR1 and CDR2: MNHEY, SVGEGT.

J is TRBJ2-2 and V is TRBV20-1; D not resolved. The germline V gene encodes CDR1 DFQATT and CDR2 SNEGSKA (reference sequence). The CDR3 sequence is 15 residues long. V was pared by 3 bases and J by 3 bases, with 14 bases between. The CDR3 sequence is CSARVPHRDTGELFF. The CDR3 DNA reads as TGCAGTGCTAGGGTCCCCCACCGAGACACCGGGGAGCTGTTTTTT.

The chain combines TRBV5-4 with TRBJ1-1; D gene unclear. Germline-derived CDR1 and CDR2 are SGHNT and YYREEE (reference sequence). The V and J ends lost 2 bases and 0 bases respectively, with 5 bases between them. The CDR3 loop spans 13 amino acids. CDR3 region: CASSLHLNTEAFF. In nucleotides, the CDR3 is TGTGCCAGCAGCTTACACCTGAACACTGAAGCTTTCTTT.

This clonotype was counted between two and nine times. The chain carries TRBV20-1 and TRBJ1-5, with 7 nucleotides matching TRBD1. This CDR3 is 16 amino acids long. CDR1 and CDR2 (germline): DFQATT, SNEGSKA (reference sequence). J was trimmed by 3 bases and V by 3 bases; bases with no gene match: 11. In DNA, the CDR3 is TGCAGTGCTAGGGGCCCCAGGGGGGCGAACAATCAGCCCCAGCATTTT. Protein: CSARGPRGANNQPQHF.

This chain uses TRBV27 with TRBJ2-7; D is possibly TRBD1 (6 bases). The CDR3 is 14 residues long. V was pared by 5 bases and J by 5 bases, with 16 bases between. CDR1 is MNHEY, CDR2 SMNVEV, per germline (reference sequence). For the CDR3, the DNA is TGTGCCAGCAGTCCCTCGGCGAACAGGGACGAGCAGTACTTC. This sequence encodes CASSPSANRDEQYF.

This clonotype was seen more than once but under ten times. This rearrangement joins TRBV20-1 to TRBJ2-1; D gene uncertain. CDR3 length: 13 residues. In germline, CDR1 is DFQATT, CDR2 SNEGSKA (reference sequence). Trimming removed 3 bases at V and 6 bases at J, with 12 bases between. CDR3 nucleotides: TGCAGTGCTAGTGGGTCTAGTGTCAATGAGCAGTTCTTC. This sequence encodes CSASGSSVNEQFF.

The rearrangement uses TRBV11-2 and TRBJ1-3; D remains ambiguous. CDR3 size: 20 residues. The germline V gene has CDR1 SGHAT and CDR2 FQNNGV. The V gene lost 6 bases and the J gene lost 0 bases, with 27 bases spanning the gap. Here the CDR3 DNA reads TGTGCCAGCAGACACAACCGCGGCTTAGTCGCTGGTTCCTCTGGAAACACCATATATTTT. This sequence encodes CASRHNRGLVAGSSGNTIYF.

This clonotype was seen ten or more times. This chain's CDR3 is CASSLSGAHNEQFF. CDR3 bases: TGCGCCAGCAGCTTATCAGGGGCTCACAATGAGCAGTTCTTC. This chain links TRBV5-1 with TRBJ2-1; D is perhaps TRBD1 (6 bases). Trimming left V 2 bases short and J 5 bases short, with 11 bases between. This CDR3 contains 14 residues. Per germline, CDR1 SGHRS and CDR2 YFSETQ.

This clonotype has only a few counts. The chain couples TRBV20-1 to TRBJ2-7; the match to TRBD1 covers 8 bases. Germline V gene lookup returns CDR1 DFQATT and CDR2 SNEGSKA (reference sequence). V was clipped by 3 bases and J by 7 bases; unmatched bases: 11. The CDR3 covers 14 residues. The CDR3 sequence is CSARSNRGEREQYF. As DNA, the CDR3 is TGCAGTGCTAGGTCAAACAGGGGGGAAAGGGAGCAGTACTTC.

This clonotype showed up many times. V gene TRBV28 combines with J gene TRBJ2-1, with 8 bases lining up with TRBD2. V was clipped by 6 bases and J by 8 bases; unmatched bases: 9. CDR3 size: 14 residues. Germline CDR1 MDHEN, CDR2 SYDVKM. CDR3 nucleotide sequence: TGTGCCAGCAGCGCCTTGCGGGAGGTCCATGAGCAGTTCTTC. It yields the protein CASSALREVHEQFF.

This clonotype occurred many times. V gene TRBV10-3 combines with J gene TRBJ2-3; D might be TRBD1 (6 bases). This CDR3 is built from 14 residues. The V end lost 5 bases, the J end lost 2 bases, and 11 bases lay between the germline ends. Per the germline V gene, CDR1 is ENHRY and CDR2 is SYGVKD. The CDR3 DNA sequence: TGTGCCATCAGTATAAAGGGACACACAGATACGCAGTATTTT. Its protein is CAISIKGHTDTQYF.

This clonotype was seen a few times. The chain employs TRBV18 and TRBJ2-1; TRBD2 is a possible D gene (6 bases). This CDR3 has 16 residues. Germline V gives CDR1 KGHSH, CDR2 LQKENI. V was shortened by 6 bases and J by 8 bases, with 23 bases between the two germline ends. In nucleotides, the CDR3 is TGTGCCAGCTCGTTTTATAGTGGGCGGGAAAGAGATGAGCAGTTCTTC. Translated: CASSFYSGRERDEQFF.

The V and J genes are TRBV5-1 and TRBJ1-2; 7 nucleotides match TRBD1. After removal of 5 bases from V and 2 bases from J, the junction contained 15 bases not matched to a gene. This CDR3 has 17 amino acids. Germline V gene sequence: CDR1 SGHRS, CDR2 YFSETQ. Here the CDR3 DNA reads TGCGCCAGCAGATCCGGTCGGGGGACGGGACAGAACTATGGCTACACCTTC. Translation gives CASRSGRGTGQNYGYTF.